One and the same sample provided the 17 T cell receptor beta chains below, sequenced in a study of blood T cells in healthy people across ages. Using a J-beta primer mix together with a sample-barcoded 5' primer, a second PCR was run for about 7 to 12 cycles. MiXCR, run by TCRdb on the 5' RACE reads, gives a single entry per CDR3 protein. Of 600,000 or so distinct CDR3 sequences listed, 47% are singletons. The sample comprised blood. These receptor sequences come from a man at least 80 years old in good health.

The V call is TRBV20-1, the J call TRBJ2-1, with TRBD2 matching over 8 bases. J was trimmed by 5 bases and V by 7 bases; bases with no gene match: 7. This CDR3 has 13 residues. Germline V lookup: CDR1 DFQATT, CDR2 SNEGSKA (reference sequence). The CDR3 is CSVGTRRDNEQFF. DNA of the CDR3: TGCAGTGTAGGGACTAGACGGGACAATGAGCAGTTCTTC.

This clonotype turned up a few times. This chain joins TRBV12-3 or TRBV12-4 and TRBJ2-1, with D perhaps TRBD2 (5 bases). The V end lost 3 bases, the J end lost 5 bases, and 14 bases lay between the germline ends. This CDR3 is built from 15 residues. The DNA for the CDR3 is TGTGCCAGCAGTTTTGGTACAGCGGCAAACAATGAGCAGTTCTTC. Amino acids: CASSFGTAANNEQFF.

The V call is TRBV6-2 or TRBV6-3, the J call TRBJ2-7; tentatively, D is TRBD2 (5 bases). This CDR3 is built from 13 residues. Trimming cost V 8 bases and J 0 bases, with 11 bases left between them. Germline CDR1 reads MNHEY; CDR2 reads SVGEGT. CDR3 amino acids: CASVPGSSYEQYF. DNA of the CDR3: TGTGCCAGCGTCCCGGGGAGCTCCTACGAGCAGTACTTC.

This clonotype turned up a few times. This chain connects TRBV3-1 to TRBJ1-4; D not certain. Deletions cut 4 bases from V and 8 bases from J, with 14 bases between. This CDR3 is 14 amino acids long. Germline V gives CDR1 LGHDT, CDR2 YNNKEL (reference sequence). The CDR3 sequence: CASSPRGRPEKLFF. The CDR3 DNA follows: TGTGCCAGCAGCCCCCGGGGTCGGCCAGAAAAACTGTTTTTT.

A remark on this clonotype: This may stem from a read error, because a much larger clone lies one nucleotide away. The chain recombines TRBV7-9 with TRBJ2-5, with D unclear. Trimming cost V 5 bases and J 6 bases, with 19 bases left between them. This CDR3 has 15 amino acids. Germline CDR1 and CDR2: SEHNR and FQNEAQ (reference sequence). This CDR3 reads CASSIGLSEGKTQYF. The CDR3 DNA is TGTGCCAGCAGCATAGGGTTATCGGAAGGGAAGACCCAGTACTTC.

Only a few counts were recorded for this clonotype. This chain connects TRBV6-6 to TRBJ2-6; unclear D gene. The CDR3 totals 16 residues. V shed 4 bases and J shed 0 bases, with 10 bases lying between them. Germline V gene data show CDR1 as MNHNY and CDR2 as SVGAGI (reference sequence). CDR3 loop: CASSFTGNSGANVLTF. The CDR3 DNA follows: TGTGCCAGCAGTTTCACGGGCAACTCTGGGGCCAACGTCCTGACTTTC.

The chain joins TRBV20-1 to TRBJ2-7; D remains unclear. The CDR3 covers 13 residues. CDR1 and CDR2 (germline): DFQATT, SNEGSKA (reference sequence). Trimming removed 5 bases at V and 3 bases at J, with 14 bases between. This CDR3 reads CSAEGGYGYEQYF. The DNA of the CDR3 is TGCAGTGCTGAAGGTGGTTACGGCTACGAGCAGTACTTC.

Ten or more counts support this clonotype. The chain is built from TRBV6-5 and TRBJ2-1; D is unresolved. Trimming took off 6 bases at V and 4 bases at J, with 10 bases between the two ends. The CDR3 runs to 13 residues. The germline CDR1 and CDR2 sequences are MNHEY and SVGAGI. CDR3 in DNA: TGTGCCAGCAGACAAGACCATTACAATGAGCAGTTCTTC. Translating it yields CASRQDHYNEQFF.

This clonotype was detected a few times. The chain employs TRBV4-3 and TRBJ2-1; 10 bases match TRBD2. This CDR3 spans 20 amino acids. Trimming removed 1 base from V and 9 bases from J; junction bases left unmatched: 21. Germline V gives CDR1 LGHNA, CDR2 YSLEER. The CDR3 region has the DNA TGCGCCAGCAGCCAAGGGGGCGACTCCTTACTAGCGGGGATGGTCGGTGAGCAGTTCTTC. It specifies CASSQGGDSLLAGMVGEQFF.

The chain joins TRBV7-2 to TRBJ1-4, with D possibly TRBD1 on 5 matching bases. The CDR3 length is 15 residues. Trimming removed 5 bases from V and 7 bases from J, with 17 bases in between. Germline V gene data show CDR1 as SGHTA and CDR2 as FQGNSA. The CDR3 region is CASSPRWGFGEKLFF. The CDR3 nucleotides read TGTGCCAGCAGCCCTAGGTGGGGGTTCGGTGAAAAACTGTTTTTT.

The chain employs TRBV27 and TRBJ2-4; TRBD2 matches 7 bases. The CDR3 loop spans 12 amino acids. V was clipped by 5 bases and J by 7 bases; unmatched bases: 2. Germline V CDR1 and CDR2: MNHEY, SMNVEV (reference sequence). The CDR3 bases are TGTGCCAGCAGTGCCGGGGGGAACATTCAGTACTTC. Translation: CASSAGGNIQYF.

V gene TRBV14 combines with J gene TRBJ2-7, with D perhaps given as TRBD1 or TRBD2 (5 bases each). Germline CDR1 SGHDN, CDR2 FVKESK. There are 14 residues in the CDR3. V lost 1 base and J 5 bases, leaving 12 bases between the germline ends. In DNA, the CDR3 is TGTGCCAGCAGCCAAGGGGGGTCGGTAGACGAGCAGTACTTC. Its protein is CASSQGGSVDEQYF.

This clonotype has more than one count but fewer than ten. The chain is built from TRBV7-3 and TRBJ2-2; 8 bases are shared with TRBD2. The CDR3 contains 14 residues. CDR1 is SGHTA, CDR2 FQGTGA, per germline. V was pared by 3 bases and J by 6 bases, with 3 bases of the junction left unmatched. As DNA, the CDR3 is TGTGCCAGCAGCTTGAGCGGGAGACCCGGGGAGCTGTTTTTT. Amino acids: CASSLSGRPGELFF.

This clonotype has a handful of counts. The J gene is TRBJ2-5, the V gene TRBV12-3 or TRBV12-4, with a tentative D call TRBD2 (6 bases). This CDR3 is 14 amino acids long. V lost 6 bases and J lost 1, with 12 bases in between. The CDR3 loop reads CASSITGLQETQYF. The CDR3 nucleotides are TGTGCCAGCAGCATAACGGGACTCCAAGAGACCCAGTACTTC.

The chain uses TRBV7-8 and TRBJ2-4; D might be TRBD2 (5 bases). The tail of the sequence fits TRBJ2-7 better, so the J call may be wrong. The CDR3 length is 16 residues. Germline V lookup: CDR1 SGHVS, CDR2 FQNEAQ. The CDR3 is CASSPVTRARAYEQYF. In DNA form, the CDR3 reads TGTGCCAGCAGCCCCGTCACGCGGGCGCGCGCCTACGAGCAGTACTTC.

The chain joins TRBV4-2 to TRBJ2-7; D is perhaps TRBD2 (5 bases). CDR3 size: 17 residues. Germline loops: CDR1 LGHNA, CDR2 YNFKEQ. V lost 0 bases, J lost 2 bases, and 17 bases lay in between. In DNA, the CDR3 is TGTGCCAGCAGCCAAGATTTCTCGCGGGCCGCTGCCTACGAGCAGTACTTC. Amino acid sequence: CASSQDFSRAAAYEQYF.

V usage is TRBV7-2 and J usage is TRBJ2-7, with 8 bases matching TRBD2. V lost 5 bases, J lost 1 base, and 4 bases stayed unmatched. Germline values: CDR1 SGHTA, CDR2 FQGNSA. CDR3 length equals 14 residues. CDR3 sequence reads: CASSRRLASYEQYF. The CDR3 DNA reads TGTGCCAGCAGCCGACGACTAGCGTCCTACGAGCAGTACTTC. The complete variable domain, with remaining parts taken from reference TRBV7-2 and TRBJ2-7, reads GAGVSQSPSNKVTEKGKDVELRCDPISGHTALYWYRQSLGQGLEFLIYFQGNSAPDKSGLPSDRFSAERTGGSVSTLTIQRTQQEDSAVYLCASSRRLASYEQYFGPGTRLTVT.